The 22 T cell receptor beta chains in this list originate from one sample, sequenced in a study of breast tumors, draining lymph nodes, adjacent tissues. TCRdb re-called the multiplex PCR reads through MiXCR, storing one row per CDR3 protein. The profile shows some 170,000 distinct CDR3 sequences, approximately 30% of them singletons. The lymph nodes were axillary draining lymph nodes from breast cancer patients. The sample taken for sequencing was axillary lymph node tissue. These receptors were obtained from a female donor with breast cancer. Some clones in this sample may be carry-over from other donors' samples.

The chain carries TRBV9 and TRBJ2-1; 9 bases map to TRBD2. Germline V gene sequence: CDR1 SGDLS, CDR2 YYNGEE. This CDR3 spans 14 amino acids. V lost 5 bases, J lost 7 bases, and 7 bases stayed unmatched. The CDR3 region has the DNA TGTGCCAGCAGTAGCGGGGGTAGCTGGAATGAGCAGTTCTTC. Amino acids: CASSSGGSWNEQFF. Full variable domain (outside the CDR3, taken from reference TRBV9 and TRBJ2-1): DSGVTQTPKHLITATGQRVTLRCSPRSGDLSVYWYQQSLDQGLQFLIQYYNGEERAKGNILERFSAQQFPDLHSELNLSSLELGDSALYFCASSSGGSWNEQFFGPGTRLTVL.

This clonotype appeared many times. The CDR3 DNA is TGTGCCAGCAGCTTAGGGGGGACAGGGTTAGGCTACACCTTC. This encodes CASSLGGTGLGYTF. The J gene is TRBJ1-2, the V gene TRBV7-2; TRBD1 agrees at 9 bases. Germline assignment: CDR1 SGHTA and CDR2 FQGNSA. The CDR3 totals 14 residues. V lost 1 base, J lost 8 bases, and 5 bases stayed unmatched. The full variable domain, completed using reference TRBV7-2 and TRBJ1-2, is GAGVSQSPSNKVTEKGKDVELRCDPISGHTALYWYRQSLGQGLEFLIYFQGNSAPDKSGLPSDRFSAERTGGSVSTLTIQRTQQEDSAVYLCASSLGGTGLGYTFGSGTRLTVV.

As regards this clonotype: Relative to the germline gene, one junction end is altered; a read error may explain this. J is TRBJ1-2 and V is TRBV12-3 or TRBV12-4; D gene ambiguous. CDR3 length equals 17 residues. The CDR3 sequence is CASNLSRRGGENYGYTF. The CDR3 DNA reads TGTGCCAGCAATTTATCTCGGCGGGGTGGGGAGAACTATGGCTACACCTTC.

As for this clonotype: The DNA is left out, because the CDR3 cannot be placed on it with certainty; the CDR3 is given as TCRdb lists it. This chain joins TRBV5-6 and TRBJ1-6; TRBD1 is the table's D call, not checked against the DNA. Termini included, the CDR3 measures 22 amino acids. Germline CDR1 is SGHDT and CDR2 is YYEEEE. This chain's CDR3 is CASSFYICSAMDRGFYNSPLHF.

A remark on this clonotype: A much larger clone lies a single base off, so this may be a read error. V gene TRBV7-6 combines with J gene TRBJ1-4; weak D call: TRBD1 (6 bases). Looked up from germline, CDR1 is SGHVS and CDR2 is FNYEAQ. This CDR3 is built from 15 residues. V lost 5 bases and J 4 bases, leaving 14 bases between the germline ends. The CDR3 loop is CASSPPGQSNEKLFF. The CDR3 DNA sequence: TGTGCCAGCAGCCCACCCGGACAGAGTAATGAAAAACTGTTTTTT.

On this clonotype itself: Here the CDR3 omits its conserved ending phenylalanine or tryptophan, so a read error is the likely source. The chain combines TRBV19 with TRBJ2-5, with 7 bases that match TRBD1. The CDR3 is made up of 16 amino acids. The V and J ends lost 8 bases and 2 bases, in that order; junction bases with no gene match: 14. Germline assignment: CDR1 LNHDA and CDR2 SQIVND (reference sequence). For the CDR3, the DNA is TGTGCCAGTTCAATGCAACCCAGGGACAGTCAAGAGACCCAGTACTCC. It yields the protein CASSMQPRDSQETQYS.

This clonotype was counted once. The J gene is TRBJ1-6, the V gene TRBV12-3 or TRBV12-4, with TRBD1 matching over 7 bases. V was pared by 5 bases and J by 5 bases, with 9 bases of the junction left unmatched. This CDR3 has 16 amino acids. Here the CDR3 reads CASSTETGTDNSPLHF. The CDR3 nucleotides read TGTGCCAGCAGTACCGAGACAGGGACGGATAATTCACCCCTCCACTTT.

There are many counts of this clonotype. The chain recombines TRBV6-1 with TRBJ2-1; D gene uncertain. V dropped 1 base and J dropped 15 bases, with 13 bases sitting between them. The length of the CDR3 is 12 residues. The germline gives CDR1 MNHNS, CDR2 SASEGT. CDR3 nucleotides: TGTGCCAGCAGTGAAGAATCGCTATGGCGGTTCTTC. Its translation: CASSEESLWRFF.

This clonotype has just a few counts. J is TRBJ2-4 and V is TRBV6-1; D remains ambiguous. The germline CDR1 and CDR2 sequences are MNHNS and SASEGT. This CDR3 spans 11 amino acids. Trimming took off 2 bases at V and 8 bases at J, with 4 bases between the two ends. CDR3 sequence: CASSEPYIQYF. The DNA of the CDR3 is TGTGCCAGCAGTGAACCGTACATTCAGTACTTC.

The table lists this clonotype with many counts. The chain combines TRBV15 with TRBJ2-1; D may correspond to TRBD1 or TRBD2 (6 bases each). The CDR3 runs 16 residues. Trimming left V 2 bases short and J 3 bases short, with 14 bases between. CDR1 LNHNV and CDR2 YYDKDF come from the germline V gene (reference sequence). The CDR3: CATSRQYGGNYNEQFF. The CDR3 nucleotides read TGTGCCACCAGCAGACAATACGGGGGCAACTACAATGAGCAGTTCTTC. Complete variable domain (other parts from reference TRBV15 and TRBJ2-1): DAMVIQNPRYQVTQFGKPVTLSCSQTLNHNVMYWYQQKSSQAPKLLFHYYDKDFNNEADTPDNFQSRRPNTSFCFLDIRSPGLGDTAMYLCATSRQYGGNYNEQFFGPGTRLTVL.

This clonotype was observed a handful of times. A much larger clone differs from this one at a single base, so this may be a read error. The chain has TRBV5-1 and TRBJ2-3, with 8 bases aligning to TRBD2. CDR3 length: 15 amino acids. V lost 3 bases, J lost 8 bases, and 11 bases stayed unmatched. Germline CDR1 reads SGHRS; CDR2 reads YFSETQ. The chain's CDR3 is CASSSGLRAGGTQYF. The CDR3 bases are TGCGCCAGCAGCTCGGGGCTCCGGGCGGGAGGTACGCAGTATTTT.

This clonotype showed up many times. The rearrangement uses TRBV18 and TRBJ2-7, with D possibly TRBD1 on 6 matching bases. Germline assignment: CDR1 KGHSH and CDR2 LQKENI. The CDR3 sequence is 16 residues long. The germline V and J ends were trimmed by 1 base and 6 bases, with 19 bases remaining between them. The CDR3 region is CASSPLSQGFPSEQYF. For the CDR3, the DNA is TGTGCCAGCTCACCACTTTCACAGGGTTTCCCCTCCGAGCAGTACTTC.

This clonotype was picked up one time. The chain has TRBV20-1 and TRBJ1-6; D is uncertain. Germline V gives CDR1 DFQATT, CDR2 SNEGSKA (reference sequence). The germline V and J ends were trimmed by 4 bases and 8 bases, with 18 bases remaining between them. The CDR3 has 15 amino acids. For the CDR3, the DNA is TGCAGTGCTATACATCCCCCGGACTACGATTCACCCCTCCACTTT. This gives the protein CSAIHPPDYDSPLHF.

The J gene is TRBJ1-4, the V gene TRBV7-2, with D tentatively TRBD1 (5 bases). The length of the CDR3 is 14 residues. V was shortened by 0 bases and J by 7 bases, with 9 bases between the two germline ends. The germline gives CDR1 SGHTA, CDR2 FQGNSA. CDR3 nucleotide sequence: TGTGCCAGCAGCTTAGCGACAGCGGGTGAAAAACTGTTTTTT. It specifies CASSLATAGEKLFF.

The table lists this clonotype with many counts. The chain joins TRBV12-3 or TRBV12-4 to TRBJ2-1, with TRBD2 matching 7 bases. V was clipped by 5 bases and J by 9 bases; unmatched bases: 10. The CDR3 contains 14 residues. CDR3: CASSPRLAFGEQFF. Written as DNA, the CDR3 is TGTGCCAGCAGTCCTCGACTAGCTTTCGGTGAGCAGTTCTTC.

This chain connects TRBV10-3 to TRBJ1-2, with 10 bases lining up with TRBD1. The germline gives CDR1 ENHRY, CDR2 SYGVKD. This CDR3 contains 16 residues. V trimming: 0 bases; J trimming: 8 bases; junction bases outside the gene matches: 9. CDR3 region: CAISESLGQGWRGYTF. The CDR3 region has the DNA TGTGCCATCAGTGAGTCTTTGGGACAGGGGTGGAGGGGCTACACCTTC.

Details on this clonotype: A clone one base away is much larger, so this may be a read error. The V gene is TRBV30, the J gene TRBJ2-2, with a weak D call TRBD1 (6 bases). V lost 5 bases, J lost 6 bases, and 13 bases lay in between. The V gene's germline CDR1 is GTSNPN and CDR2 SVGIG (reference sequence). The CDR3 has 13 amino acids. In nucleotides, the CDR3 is TGTGCCTGGGCCCTAGCAGGGGCCGGGGAGCTGTTTTTT. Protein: CAWALAGAGELFF.

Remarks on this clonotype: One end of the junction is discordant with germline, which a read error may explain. CDR3 coding DNA: TGCGCCAGCAGCCAAGATTCAGGGGAGACCTATGGCTACACCTTC. Translation gives CASSQDSGETYGYTF. The chain employs TRBV5-4 and TRBJ1-2; a possible D gene is TRBD1 (6 bases). Germline CDR1 SGHNT, CDR2 YYREEE (reference sequence). The CDR3 is 15 residues long.

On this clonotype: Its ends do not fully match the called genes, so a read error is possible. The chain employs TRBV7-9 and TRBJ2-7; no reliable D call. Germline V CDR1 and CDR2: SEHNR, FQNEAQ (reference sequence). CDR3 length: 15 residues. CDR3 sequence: CASSQDSGQTYEQHF. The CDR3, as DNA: TGTGCCAGCAGCCAAGATTCCGGCCAGACCTACGAGCAGCACTTC.

CDR3 sequence: CASRPVGGGGPHEQYF. DNA of the CDR3: TGTGCCAGCAGACCCGTGGGGGGCGGGGGGCCCCACGAGCAGTACTTC. The rearrangement uses TRBV6-5 and TRBJ2-7, with 8 positions matching TRBD2. V lost 6 bases to trimming and J lost 5 bases; unmatched junction nucleotides: 15. CDR1 is MNHEY and CDR2 is SVGAGI in the germline V gene. The CDR3 extends over 16 amino acids.

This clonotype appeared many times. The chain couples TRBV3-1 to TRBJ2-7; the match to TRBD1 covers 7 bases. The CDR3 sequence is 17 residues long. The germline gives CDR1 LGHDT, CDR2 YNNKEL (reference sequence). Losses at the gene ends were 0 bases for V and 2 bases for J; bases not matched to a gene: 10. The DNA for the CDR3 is TGTGCCAGCAGCCAAGATCCGAGCCGGGACAGCCCCTACGAGCAGTACTTC. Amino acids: CASSQDPSRDSPYEQYF.

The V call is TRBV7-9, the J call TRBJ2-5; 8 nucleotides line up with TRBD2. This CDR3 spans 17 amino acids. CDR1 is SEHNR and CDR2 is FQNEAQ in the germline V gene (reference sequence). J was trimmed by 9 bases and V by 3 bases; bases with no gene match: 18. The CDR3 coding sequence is TGTGCCAGCAGCTTGAACGGACTAGCAGACCTTCGCGAGCCCCAGTACTTC. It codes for CASSLNGLADLREPQYF.